The clone carrying this TCR beta chain turned up a few times. Antigen: not known. This entry comes from a study of beta chain features in type 1 diabetes. Study findings and constraints: A greater similarity of naive, central memory and Treg TCRB repertoires was seen among patients than among healthy donors. Moderately but significantly shorter TCRB CDR3s were found in Type 1 diabetes patients in all four CD4+ subsets.

This CDR3 spans 15 amino acids. Germline V gene sequence: CDR1 LGHNA, CDR2 YSLEER. The V gene end was trimmed by 1 base and the J gene end by 3 bases; junction bases not matched to a gene: 0. The single heparinised draw taken from each donor contained roughly 110 mL of blood on average. Expressed TCRB transcripts got sequenced, as all isolated RNA was reverse transcribed. Clones were read by immunoSEQ multiplex PCR, and TCRdb kept only the in-frame ones, dropping some. The repertoire holds around 300,000 clones, with 13% to 15% as singletons. Sequences were obtained from central memory CD4+ T cells from blood. J is TRBJ2-2 and V is TRBV4-3; 9 bases are shared with TRBD2. The receptor was derived from a man aged 25-40 years in good health. CDR3 coding DNA: TGCGCCAGCAGCCAAGGACTAGCGGACACCGGGGAGCTGTTTTTT. Protein product: CASSQGLADTGELFF.